These 7 T cell receptor beta chains originate from one sample sequenced in a study of cytomegalovirus exposure and HLA in healthy donors. Assay used: immunoSEQ multiplex PCR; TCRdb lists only in-frame clones, some missing. The data show about 330,000 clones, about nine tenths seen once. The specimen sequenced was PBMCs. Every receptor here comes from a woman in her 30s in good health and CMV-seropositive.

The V call is TRBV6-5, the J call TRBJ2-7; 8 bases agree with TRBD1. CDR1 MNHEY and CDR2 SVGAGI come from the germline V gene. V lost 5 bases and J lost 0; bases outside the gene matches: 6. CDR3 length equals 15 residues. DNA for the CDR3: TGTGCCAGCAGTCCTCCGGGACAGGCCTCCTACGAGCAGTACTTC. It codes for CASSPPGQASYEQYF.

This clone was seen just once. J is TRBJ2-1 and V is TRBV7-2; TRBD2 aligns across 11 bases. This CDR3 has 16 amino acids. V dropped 4 bases and J dropped 3; count of bases not matched to a gene: 5. CDR1 is SGHTA and CDR2 is FQGNSA in the germline V gene. DNA for the CDR3: TGTGCCAGCAGCTCCCGAGGACTAGCGGGCTACAATGAGCAGTTCTTC. Protein product: CASSSRGLAGYNEQFF.

V is TRBV7-8 and J is TRBJ2-7; 9 bases fit TRBD1. CDR3 length: 14 amino acids. CDR1 is SGHVS and CDR2 is FQNEAQ in the germline V gene. The V and J ends lost 3 bases and 3 bases, in that order; junction bases with no gene match: 3. Written as DNA, the CDR3 is TGTGCCAGCAGCTTTTGGACAGGGGACTACGAGCAGTACTTC. Amino acid sequence: CASSFWTGDYEQYF. Full variable domain (rest looked up from reference TRBV7-8 and TRBJ2-7): GAGVSQSPRYKVAKRGQDVALRCDPISGHVSLFWYQQALGQGPEFLTYFQNEAQLDKSGLPSDRFFAERPEGSVSTLKIQRTQQEDSAVYLCASSFWTGDYEQYFGPGTRLTVT.

This clone was counted only a few times. This CDR3 is CASMDRTFGELFF. CDR3 nucleotides: TGTGCCAGCATGGACAGGACCTTCGGGGAGCTGTTTTTT. The chain joins TRBV2 to TRBJ2-2, with 7 positions matching TRBD1. The length of the CDR3 is 13 residues. CDR1 is SNHLY, CDR2 FYNNEI, per germline. J gave up 7 bases and V 7 bases, and 6 bases lay outside the gene matches.

The genes are TRBV4-1 and TRBJ1-2; no reliable D call. The germline CDR1 and CDR2 sequences are MGHRA and YSYEKL. Trimming cost V 6 bases and J 0 bases, with 11 bases left between them. The CDR3 consists of 14 residues. In nucleotides, the CDR3 is TGCGCCAGCAGTCTTTTACGGTCTAACTATGGCTACACCTTC. Its translation is CASSLLRSNYGYTF.

J is TRBJ2-7 and V is TRBV7-9, with 9 bases lining up with TRBD2. This CDR3 has 17 amino acids. CDR1 and CDR2 (germline): SEHNR, FQNEAQ (reference sequence). V trimming: 4 bases; J trimming: 5 bases; junction bases outside the gene matches: 15. The CDR3 nucleotides are TGTGCCAGCAGCTCTCCGTTGTCGGCGGGAGGGATCCACGAGCAGTACTTC. This codes for CASSSPLSAGGIHEQYF.

In its sample, this clone was seen once. The gene calls are TRBV7-8 and TRBJ1-3; D gene uncertain. This CDR3 contains 16 residues. The V gene's germline CDR1 is SGHVS and CDR2 FQNEAQ. Trimming took off 0 bases at V and 4 bases at J, with 13 bases between the two ends. The CDR3 reads CASSLALGNRGNTIYF. The CDR3 DNA reads as TGTGCCAGCAGCTTAGCGCTAGGGAATAGGGGAAACACCATATATTTT. Combining the CDR3 with reference TRBV7-8 and TRBJ1-3 gives the whole variable domain GAGVSQSPRYKVAKRGQDVALRCDPISGHVSLFWYQQALGQGPEFLTYFQNEAQLDKSGLPSDRFFAERPEGSVSTLKIQRTQQEDSAVYLCASSLALGNRGNTIYFGEGSWLTVV.